This TCR beta chain stems from a study of T-cell reconstitution after alpha-beta-depleted transplantation in children. TCRbeta library construction was performed incorporating unique molecular identifiers. TCRdb reanalysed the PCR reads using MiXCR and keeps one entry per CDR3 protein. The sample includes hundreds of thousands of distinct CDR3 sequences, approximately 17% of them seen just once. This CDR3 contains 13 residues. V was pared by 0 bases and J by 8 bases, with 8 bases between. Germline loops: CDR1 SGHKS, CDR2 YYEKEE (reference sequence). The source is a male patient aged 2 to 10 who had a stem cell transplant for acute lymphoblastic leukemia, so the T cells may come from the graft donor. V usage is TRBV5-5 and J usage is TRBJ1-4; D is unclear. Sequenced material: PBMCs, mostly from graft donor cells, taken 360 days after TCRalphabeta/CD19-depleted stem cell transplant. This chain's CDR3 is CASSLVPSEKLFF. DNA for the CDR3: TGTGCCAGCAGCTTGGTACCTAGCGAAAAACTGTTTTTT.